The next 24 T cell receptor beta chains were all read from a single sample in a study of OX40 agonist ivuxolimab in advanced cancers. TCRdb keeps only in-frame clones here, not all; method: immunoSEQ multiplex PCR. Among some 66,000 clones, around 83% were seen once, and the ten largest hold 2% to 2.5%. The sample here was CD4+ or CD8+ T cells sorted from blood, taken in a trial of the OX40 agonist ivuxolimab. These receptors were obtained from an adult with an advanced solid tumor such as melanoma, head and neck, liver or kidney cancer.

This chain uses TRBV18 with TRBJ2-1; 8 nucleotides align to TRBD2. The trim removed 4 bases at V and 8 bases at J, leaving 13 bases unmatched. Germline-derived CDR1 and CDR2 are KGHSH and LQKENI. The CDR3 length is 16 residues. The CDR3 region is CASSQRTGTSVHEQFF. The CDR3 DNA is TGTGCCAGCTCACAGAGGACCGGGACTAGTGTCCATGAGCAGTTCTTC.

This clone was detected once. V is TRBV19 and J is TRBJ2-3; a weak D match, TRBD1 (6 bases). This CDR3 contains 15 residues. V was clipped by 0 bases and J by 3 bases, with 10 bases between them. Germline V gives CDR1 LNHDA, CDR2 SQIVND (reference sequence). The CDR3 nucleotides read TGTGCCAGTAGTATAGATCTGGGGACAACAGATACGCAGTATTTT. Translating gives CASSIDLGTTDTQYF. Full variable domain (remainder filled in from reference TRBV19 and TRBJ2-3): DGGITQSPKYLFRKEGQNVTLSCEQNLNHDAMYWYRQDPGQGLRLIYYSQIVNDFQKGDIAEGYSVSREKKESFPLTVTSAQKNPTAFYLCASSIDLGTTDTQYFGPGTRLTVL.

Written as DNA, the CDR3 is TGCGCCAGCAGCTTGGAGGTCATGAACACTGAAGCTTTCTTT. Translated, it gives CASSLEVMNTEAFF. The chain joins TRBV5-1 to TRBJ1-1; D ambiguous. The germline V gene encodes CDR1 SGHRS and CDR2 YFSETQ. Trimming pared 0 bases from V and 0 bases from J, leaving 6 bases between. This CDR3 has 14 amino acids.

The chain joins TRBV27 to TRBJ2-1; 8 bases map to TRBD1. V lost 2 bases and J lost 5; bases outside the gene matches: 5. The CDR3 consists of 15 residues. Germline V gene lookup returns CDR1 MNHEY and CDR2 SMNVEV (reference sequence). This CDR3 is CASSLLDRVNNEQFF. The DNA of the CDR3 is TGTGCCAGCAGTTTACTGGACAGGGTGAACAATGAGCAGTTCTTC.

A few counts support this clone. The chain is built from TRBV5-4 and TRBJ1-2; possibly TRBD1 for D (5 bases). The CDR3 consists of 15 residues. Between the trimmed V and J ends, which lost 4 bases and 4 bases, there was a span of 17 bases. Germline V gene sequence: CDR1 SGHNT, CDR2 YYREEE (reference sequence). The CDR3 is CASSPEGTLFYGYTF. Written as DNA, the CDR3 is TGTGCCAGCAGCCCCGAGGGGACGCTCTTCTATGGCTACACCTTC.

J is TRBJ2-1 and V is TRBV7-5; the DNA was not compared with TRBD2, the D call given in the table. TRBV7-5 constitutes a pseudogene. The CDR3 loop spans 11 amino acids. This CDR3 reads CASSAGTSGFF. The CDR3 DNA reads TGTGCCAGCAGCGCGGGGACTAGCGGATTCTTC.

This sequence joins TRBV4-1 and TRBJ2-1, with 8 nucleotides matching TRBD2. The CDR3 sequence is 15 residues long. V gave up 4 bases and J gave up 7 bases; unmatched junction bases: 9. The germline gives CDR1 MGHRA, CDR2 YSYEKL. The CDR3, as DNA: TGCGCCAGCAGCCTAGGAGGACTAGCCGCAAATGAGCAGTTCTTC. This codes for CASSLGGLAANEQFF.

V is TRBV18 and J is TRBJ1-2; D is perhaps TRBD1 (6 bases). The germline gives CDR1 KGHSH, CDR2 LQKENI. V gave up 0 bases and J gave up 4 bases, with 12 bases separating them. This CDR3 region has 15 residues. The CDR3 nucleotides read TGTGCCAGCTCACCACCCTTGGGGGGCAGCTATGGCTACACCTTC. Its protein is CASSPPLGGSYGYTF.

The chain links TRBV14 to TRBJ1-5, with D unclear. CDR1 and CDR2 (germline): SGHDN, FVKESK. The CDR3 has 14 residues. V was trimmed by 5 bases and J by 6 bases, leaving 14 bases between them. The CDR3 here is CASSKGSGGQPQHF. CDR3 nucleotide sequence: TGTGCCAGCAGCAAAGGGTCGGGTGGTCAGCCCCAGCATTTT.

The chain employs TRBV29-1 and TRBJ2-7, with D perhaps assigned TRBD1 or TRBD2 (5 bases each). The germline V gene has CDR1 SQVTM and CDR2 ANQGSEA. V lost 2 bases and J 2 bases, leaving 7 bases between the germline ends. The CDR3 runs to 12 residues. This chain's CDR3 is CSVETGPYEQYF. The DNA for the CDR3 is TGCAGCGTTGAAACGGGGCCCTACGAGCAGTACTTC.

V and J are TRBV5-1 and TRBJ2-1, with D possibly called TRBD1 or TRBD2 (5 bases each). Looked up from germline, CDR1 is SGHRS and CDR2 is YFSETQ. This CDR3 is 17 amino acids long. The ends were cut back, 3 bases at V and 7 bases at J, with 23 bases in the middle. CDR3 sequence: CASSYVRGRNGGNEQFF. The DNA for the CDR3 is TGCGCCAGCAGCTACGTGAGGGGAAGAAATGGGGGTAATGAGCAGTTCTTC.

V and J are TRBV6-5 and TRBJ1-5, with D possibly matching TRBD1 (6 bases). The germline gives CDR1 MNHEY, CDR2 SVGAGI. Trimming removed 6 bases from V and 3 bases from J, with 15 bases in between. This CDR3 is 15 amino acids long. The DNA for the CDR3 is TGTGCCAGCAGAATCAGGGGCGGGGACAATCAGCCCCAGCATTTT. Translated: CASRIRGGDNQPQHF.

The rearrangement uses TRBV4-2 and TRBJ2-1; 12 bases map to TRBD2. Trimming took 6 bases from V and 9 from J; bases not matched to a gene: 6. The CDR3 contains 14 residues. The germline V gene has CDR1 LGHNA and CDR2 YNFKEQ. The CDR3 nucleotides are TGTGCCAGCAGTCGGACTAGCGGGACAGGTGAGCAGTTCTTC. Translated: CASSRTSGTGEQFF.

The chain employs TRBV18 and TRBJ2-1, with TRBD1 matching over 7 bases. This CDR3 has 14 amino acids. V dropped 5 bases and J dropped 6; count of bases not matched to a gene: 7. Germline values: CDR1 KGHSH, CDR2 LQKENI. CDR3 residues: CASSFDRAGNEQFF. The CDR3 region has the DNA TGTGCCAGCTCATTCGACAGGGCTGGCAATGAGCAGTTCTTC.

The chain couples TRBV25-1 to TRBJ2-1; 11 bases match TRBD2. With 2 bases clipped from V and 4 bases from J, the junction kept 7 bases outside the gene matches. This CDR3 contains 17 residues. Germline V gene lookup returns CDR1 MGHDK and CDR2 SYGVNS. The CDR3 region is CASSELIAGGTYNEQFF. For the CDR3, the DNA is TGTGCCAGCAGTGAACTCATAGCGGGAGGGACATACAATGAGCAGTTCTTC.

This sequence joins TRBV27 and TRBJ1-4; D may be TRBD1 (5 bases). Trimming left V 2 bases short and J 8 bases short, with 15 bases between. The CDR3 covers 15 residues. CDR1 and CDR2 from the germline V gene are MNHEY and SMNVEV (reference sequence). The CDR3 sequence: CASSLRGEFWEKLFF. In nucleotides, the CDR3 is TGTGCCAGCAGTTTACGAGGGGAATTTTGGGAAAAACTGTTTTTT.

The chain has TRBV7-9 and TRBJ2-1; 8 nucleotides agree with TRBD2. This CDR3 comprises 15 residues. Germline V lookup: CDR1 SEHNR, CDR2 FQNEAQ (reference sequence). J lost 5 bases, V lost 5 bases, and 8 bases had no gene match. CDR3 DNA: TGTGCCAGCAGCGCAAGCGGGAGTTTAGACAATGAGCAGTTCTTC. Protein: CASSASGSLDNEQFF.

The chain has TRBV5-1 and TRBJ2-1; 8 nucleotides line up with TRBD2. V was pared by 0 bases and J by 5 bases, with 4 bases of the junction left unmatched. The CDR3 extends over 15 amino acids. Germline CDR1 SGHRS, CDR2 YFSETQ. As DNA, the CDR3 is TGCGCCAGCAGCTTGGAGGGACTAGGAAACAATGAGCAGTTCTTC. This translates into CASSLEGLGNNEQFF.

The count of this clone is one. This chain links TRBV5-1 with TRBJ2-2; D ambiguous. This CDR3 comprises 13 residues. V was cut by 3 bases and J by 6 bases, with 9 bases left in between. Germline V gene data show CDR1 as SGHRS and CDR2 as YFSETQ. The CDR3 bases are TGCGCCAGCAGCTCCCCAACTGCCGGGGAGCTGTTTTTT. This translates into CASSSPTAGELFF.

V usage is TRBV6-4 and J usage is TRBJ1-4; D uncertain. The CDR3 extends over 13 amino acids. Germline CDR1 reads MRHNA; CDR2 reads SNTAGT. V was shortened by 2 bases and J by 4 bases, with 5 bases between the two germline ends. CDR3: CASSDRRNEKLFF. In DNA, the CDR3 is TGTGCCAGCAGTGACAGGCGTAATGAAAAACTGTTTTTT.

The V call is TRBV7-2, the J call TRBJ1-2; 8 bases map to TRBD1. Germline trimming cut 1 base from V and 9 bases from J; bases unmatched to any gene: 13. Germline V gives CDR1 SGHTA, CDR2 FQGNSA. CDR3 length equals 16 residues. The CDR3 bases are TGTGCCAGCAGCTTAGACCGGGACAGGCTGGGGAGTAGCTACACCTTC. Translation gives CASSLDRDRLGSSYTF.

This clone was seen more than once but under ten times. The chain employs TRBV25-1 and TRBJ1-2, with D hard to call. V shed 4 bases and J shed 8 bases, with 20 bases lying between them. This CDR3 region has 15 residues. CDR1 is MGHDK and CDR2 is SYGVNS in the germline V gene. In DNA, the CDR3 is TGTGCCAGCAGTGGATCCTTGGGCCACTGGGAAGGCTACACCTTC. Translated: CASSGSLGHWEGYTF.

The chain has TRBV19 and TRBJ2-3, with D perhaps TRBD2 (6 bases). Germline assignment: CDR1 LNHDA and CDR2 SQIVND (reference sequence). The CDR3 consists of 18 residues. Trimming stripped 4 bases from V and 2 bases from J, with 22 bases between. CDR3 sequence reads: CASSTTGGARSSTDTQYF. The DNA for the CDR3 is TGTGCCAGTAGTACTACAGGCGGGGCTCGGAGTTCCACAGATACGCAGTATTTT.

This clone was observed a handful of times. The V and J genes are TRBV5-6 and TRBJ2-7; D not certain. Germline CDR1 is SGHDT and CDR2 is YYEEEE. Trimming removed 4 bases from V and 2 bases from J, with 13 bases in between. The CDR3 is 14 amino acids. The CDR3 DNA sequence: TGTGCCAGCAGCGTGGCAGTCGAGACCTACGAGCAGTACTTC. Its translation is CASSVAVETYEQYF.